The rows below give T cell receptor beta chains drawn from one sample of a study of T cells after yellow fever vaccination. TCRdb fed the 5' RACE reads into MiXCR, producing one record per CDR3 protein. The data show 450,000 to 650,000 distinct CDR3 sequences, around a fifth seen once. The sample in question was PBMCs, obtained less than 25 days after the first yellow fever vaccination. The receptors derive from a man aged 18 to 29 who received the YFV17D yellow fever vaccine. Each CDR3 is given with its conserved first and last residue. D genes are given only for firm matches. Clone size is given for some rows only: seen once, a few or many times, or a class if the clone is expanded.

J gene,D gene,V gene,clone size,CDR3 DNA,CDR3 protein
TRBJ2-1,NA,TRBV4-1,few,TGCGCCAGCAGCAGGTGGGGGGCGGATGAGCAGTTCTTC,CASSRWGADEQFF
TRBJ1-1,NA,TRBV7-2,NA,TGTGCCAGCAGCCCGCACGGGACACTTACTGAAGCTTTCTTT,CASSPHGTLTEAFF
TRBJ2-3,TRBD2,TRBV3-1,NA,TGTGCCAGCAGCCCCCCGGTAGCGGGGGACACAGATACGCAGTATTTT,CASSPPVAGDTDTQYF
TRBJ2-7,TRBD1,TRBV12-3/TRBV12-4,few,TGTGCCAGCAGTTCCCCCAGGGGGACGGGAAGGGGCTACGAGCAGTACTTC,CASSSPRGTGRGYEQYF
TRBJ2-3,NA,TRBV2,many,TGTGCCAGCAGGGCTACGTCGGATAGCACAGATACGCAGTATTTT,CASRATSDSTDTQYF
TRBJ1-6,TRBD1,TRBV13,few,TGTGCCAGCAGTCGTAAACAGGGGGTCGATAATTCACCCCTCCACTTT,CASSRKQGVDNSPLHF
TRBJ1-1,NA,TRBV27,NA,TGTGCCAGCAGTCCCCGTGGGGCTCGTGGAGCTTTCTTT,CASSPRGARGAFF
TRBJ1-1,NA,TRBV20-1,few,TGCAGTGCTAGTCTCGGGAACACTGAAGCTTTCTTT,CSASLGNTEAFF
TRBJ1-1,TRBD1,TRBV28,few,TGTGCCAGCAGTTCTCCCGGGACAGGGGGTATCACTGAAGCTTTCTTT,CASSSPGTGGITEAFF
TRBJ1-2,NA,TRBV14,NA,TGTGCCAGCAGCCAAGTCTCCAGAAGCTATGGCTACACCTTC,CASSQVSRSYGYTF
TRBJ2-1,NA,TRBV24-1,few,TGTGCCACCAGTGATCATCGGGATTCCTACAATGAGCAGTTCTTC,CATSDHRDSYNEQFF
TRBJ2-1,NA,TRBV6-5,NA,TGTGCCAGCAGTTCTAGTTGGGGGGATGAGCAGTTCTTC,CASSSSWGDEQFF
TRBJ2-3,NA,TRBV4-3,few,TGCGCCAGCAGCCTAACAACGCAGGCCGGGACAGATACGCAGTATTTT,CASSLTTQAGTDTQYF
TRBJ2-1,NA,TRBV28,NA,TGTGCCAGCAGTCCGATGTGGAGTACCGAGACTCCCTACTGGGAGCAGTTCTTC,CASSPMWSTETPYWEQFF
TRBJ1-5,TRBD1,TRBV4-3,many,TGCGCCAGCAGCCAGACTGACAGGGACCAGCCCCAGCATTTT,CASSQTDRDQPQHF
TRBJ1-1,NA,TRBV20-1,few,TGCAGTGCTAGGACAGTGAACACTGAAGCTTTCTTT,CSARTVNTEAFF
TRBJ1-5,NA,TRBV10-3,many,TGTGCCATCAGTGAAGTTCGGGGGGGTCCCAATCAGCCCCAGCATTTT,CAISEVRGGPNQPQHF
TRBJ1-1,NA,TRBV5-1,few,TGCGCCAGCAGCCTCGGGGGACTACCCTTTGAAGCTTTCTTT,CASSLGGLPFEAFF
TRBJ2-1,TRBD2,TRBV5-1,few,TGCGCCAGCAGCTTTGGGACTAGCGGGTTGAGCTCCTACAATGAGCAGTTCTTC,CASSFGTSGLSSYNEQFF
TRBJ2-3,TRBD2,TRBV3-1,NA,TGTGCCAGCAGCCACGCTAGCGGGGGGGACACAGATACGCAGTATTTT,CASSHASGGDTDTQYF
TRBJ2-4,NA,TRBV20-1,NA,NA,CSARGGGLGMGNIPYF
TRBJ2-5,TRBD2,TRBV5-4,few,TGTGCCAGCAGCTTCTCTTTCGGGGGGACGAGCCGAGAGACCCAGTACTTC,CASSFSFGGTSRETQYF
TRBJ1-2,NA,TRBV27,NA,TGTGCCAGCAGTTTATCGTTGCATACGGGCTACACCTTC,CASSLSLHTGYTF
TRBJ2-1,NA,TRBV6-2/TRBV6-3,NA,TGTGCCAGCAACCTGGGTGCGGCCTACAATGAGCAGTTCTTC,CASNLGAAYNEQFF
TRBJ1-1,NA,TRBV6-1,few,TGTGCCAGCAGTGTCTCATGGGGGAACACTGAAGCTTTCTTT,CASSVSWGNTEAFF
TRBJ2-7,TRBD1,TRBV6-5,NA,TGTGCCAGCAGTTACGGACCTCCCCGGACAGGGGGCTACGAGCAGTACTTC,CASSYGPPRTGGYEQYF
TRBJ2-1,TRBD2,TRBV4-2,NA,TGTGCCAGCAGCCAGCCGGGGGGCTACAATGAGCAGTTCTTC,CASSQPGGYNEQFF
TRBJ2-7,NA,TRBV12-3/TRBV12-4,NA,TGTGCCAGCAGTACAGGGTTCGAGCAGTACTTC,CASSTGFEQYF